The 21 T cell receptor beta chains in this list originate from one sample, sequenced in a study of CD8+ T cells in alopecia areata (dated by TCRdb to the late 2010s). The library relied on the immunoSEQ multiplex PCR assay. RNA was extracted from all samples and reverse transcribed into cDNA as template for TCR sequencing. TCRdb took this table from immuneACCESS and kept in-frame rearrangements with V and J called. Such tables lack part of the clones; where checked against another copy, unresolved V genes explain under half of the gap, and the rest is unexplained. This sample gives 110,000 or so clones in total; 45% to 70% of them show up just once. Together, the top ten hold approximately 22% of the sample. The material sequenced was CD8+ T cells sorted from blood. All receptors derive from a human donor in good health.

In this sample, this clone turned up a few times. The chain recombines TRBV29-1 with TRBJ1-1, with a tentative D call TRBD1 (5 bases). The CDR3 is 12 amino acids. The V end lost 6 bases, the J end lost 2 bases, and 10 bases lay between the germline ends. The germline gives CDR1 SQVTM, CDR2 ANQGSEA. The CDR3 region is CSVETANTEAFF. The DNA of the CDR3 is TGCAGCGTAGAGACAGCAAACACTGAAGCTTTCTTT.

The J gene is TRBJ2-5, the V gene TRBV4-2; 8 positions match TRBD1. CDR3 length equals 16 residues. Trimming took 6 bases from V and 1 from J; bases not matched to a gene: 10. Germline V gene lookup returns CDR1 LGHNA and CDR2 YNFKEQ. CDR3 DNA: TGTGCCAGCAGTCACGGGACAGGCGACATCCAAGAGACCCAGTACTTC. This translates into CASSHGTGDIQETQYF.

The rearrangement uses TRBV25-1 and TRBJ2-3, with D possibly matching TRBD2 (6 bases). V lost 7 bases and J 5 bases, leaving 10 bases between the germline ends. Per germline, CDR1 MGHDK and CDR2 SYGVNS. The CDR3 is 12 amino acids. The CDR3 DNA is TGTGCCAGCATTGAGGAGGGAGATACGCAGTATTTT. This encodes CASIEEGDTQYF.

This clone was found once. This rearrangement joins TRBV5-6 to TRBJ2-3; D is perhaps TRBD2 (6 bases). V was cut by 4 bases and J by 2 bases, with 14 bases left in between. The CDR3 is made up of 15 amino acids. Germline values: CDR1 SGHDT, CDR2 YYEEEE. In DNA form, the CDR3 reads TGTGCCAGCAGCACCGGGACTCCATACACAGATACGCAGTATTTT. This sequence encodes CASSTGTPYTDTQYF.

This clone was seen a few times. J is TRBJ1-6 and V is TRBV16; tentative D call: TRBD1 (6 bases). Trimming pared 0 bases from V and 7 bases from J, leaving 13 bases between. Germline values: CDR1 KGHSY, CDR2 FQNENV. The length of the CDR3 is 16 residues. CDR3 nucleotides: TGTGCCAGCAGCCAATCGAGGGGGGCAAACAATTCACCCCTCCACTTT. It encodes CASSQSRGANNSPLHF.

V and J are TRBV30 and TRBJ1-1; D might be TRBD1 (5 bases). Germline V gene data show CDR1 as GTSNPN and CDR2 as SVGIG (reference sequence). The CDR3 contains 13 residues. The germline V and J ends were trimmed by 7 bases and 1 base, with 13 bases remaining between them. The CDR3 loop is CASERQPNTEAFF. CDR3 nucleotides: TGTGCCTCGGAGCGACAGCCGAACACTGAAGCTTTCTTT.

The J gene is TRBJ2-7, the V gene TRBV27; 9 nucleotides line up with TRBD2. This CDR3 contains 13 residues. The germline V gene has CDR1 MNHEY and CDR2 SMNVEV (reference sequence). The junction had 7 bases not matched to a gene; V was cut back by 8 bases and J by 5 bases. CDR3: CASGSGTSNEQYF. CDR3 sequence (DNA): TGTGCCAGCGGTTCCGGGACTAGCAACGAGCAGTACTTC.

This clone was seen more than once but under ten times. This chain connects TRBV29-1 to TRBJ2-3; TRBD1 matches 8 bases. The CDR3 is 16 residues long. The germline gives CDR1 SQVTM, CDR2 ANQGSEA. V dropped 4 bases and J dropped 5; count of bases not matched to a gene: 14. CDR3 nucleotide sequence: TGCAGCGTTGGACAGGGGTCGACTTCAGGAGGAGATACGCAGTATTTT. This sequence encodes CSVGQGSTSGGDTQYF.

The rearrangement links TRBV29-1 to TRBJ2-7; D is unclear. Germline CDR1 SQVTM, CDR2 ANQGSEA. The V end was cut by 3 bases, the J end by 0 bases, with 9 bases between. The CDR3 length is 13 residues. CDR3 DNA sequence: TGCAGCGTTGATAGGACGGACTCCTACGAGCAGTACTTC. It specifies CSVDRTDSYEQYF.

The CDR3 sequence is CAWSVGGNAQAFF. The DNA for the CDR3 is TGTGCCTGGAGTGTTGGTGGGAATGCTCAAGCTTTCTTT. This sequence joins TRBV30 and TRBJ1-1; D uncertain. The CDR3 extends over 13 amino acids. The germline V and J ends were trimmed by 0 bases and 9 bases, with 14 bases remaining between them. Germline values: CDR1 GTSNPN, CDR2 SVGIG (reference sequence).

The J gene is TRBJ2-6, the V gene TRBV19; no reliable D call. CDR1 is LNHDA and CDR2 is SQIVND in the germline V gene (reference sequence). The V gene lost 6 bases and the J gene lost 1 base, with 4 bases spanning the gap. The CDR3 is 13 amino acids. DNA of the CDR3: TGTGCCAGTAGCACATCTGGGGCCAACGTCCTGACTTTC. This translates into CASSTSGANVLTF.

This chain connects TRBV7-8 to TRBJ1-1; D perhaps matches TRBD1 (6 bases). The length of the CDR3 is 14 residues. The ends were cut back, 2 bases at V and 7 bases at J, with 14 bases in the middle. CDR1 is SGHVS, CDR2 FQNEAQ, per germline. The CDR3 here is CASSLRGGRVEAFF. The DNA of the CDR3 is TGTGCCAGCAGCTTAAGGGGGGGGCGAGTTGAAGCTTTCTTT.

This chain links TRBV29-1 with TRBJ1-1; 9 nucleotides align to TRBD1. The germline V gene encodes CDR1 SQVTM and CDR2 ANQGSEA. With V trimmed by 4 bases and J by 10 bases, 7 bases remained unmatched. The CDR3 is 12 residues long. In nucleotides, the CDR3 is TGCAGCGTTGTCGTATGGACAGGGGTAGCTTTCTTT. This codes for CSVVVWTGVAFF.

The chain recombines TRBV10-3 with TRBJ1-5; D might be TRBD1 (6 bases). V was cut by 5 bases and J by 5 bases, with 10 bases left in between. The germline V gene has CDR1 ENHRY and CDR2 SYGVKD. The CDR3 runs to 13 residues. The CDR3 DNA sequence: TGTGCCATCAGTTCAGGGGTGGATCAGCCCCAGCATTTT. It translates to CAISSGVDQPQHF.

The chain is built from TRBV28 and TRBJ1-1; 9 bases map to TRBD1. With 5 bases clipped from V and 1 base from J, the junction kept 5 bases outside the gene matches. Germline CDR1 and CDR2: MDHEN and SYDVKM. This CDR3 region has 15 residues. The CDR3 coding sequence is TGTGCCAGCAGTGCCCCGGGACAGGGGAACACTGAAGCTTTCTTT. It is translated as CASSAPGQGNTEAFF. Full variable domain (rest looked up from reference TRBV28 and TRBJ1-1): DVKVTQSSRYLVKRTGEKVFLECVQDMDHENMFWYRQDPGLGLRLIYFSYDVKMKEKGDIPEGYSVSREKKERFSLILESASTNQTSMYLCASSAPGQGNTEAFFGQGTRLTVV.

The genes are TRBV9 and TRBJ2-3; D call uncertain. The V gene lost 3 bases and the J gene lost 0 bases, with 2 bases spanning the gap. The germline V gene has CDR1 SGDLS and CDR2 YYNGEE. This CDR3 region has 12 residues. This chain's CDR3 is CASSGSTDTQYF. DNA for the CDR3: TGTGCCAGCAGCGGGAGCACAGATACGCAGTATTTT. The whole variable domain, filled in from reference TRBV9 and TRBJ2-3, reads DSGVTQTPKHLITATGQRVTLRCSPRSGDLSVYWYQQSLDQGLQFLIQYYNGEERAKGNILERFSAQQFPDLHSELNLSSLELGDSALYFCASSGSTDTQYFGPGTRLTVL.

This sequence joins TRBV13 and TRBJ2-7; TRBD2 matches at 7 bases. Trimming at V came to 5 bases and at J to 1 base, leaving 5 bases not matched to a gene. CDR1 and CDR2 from the germline V gene are PRHDT and FYEKMQ (reference sequence). This CDR3 contains 14 residues. The CDR3 DNA is TGTGCCAGCAGCCACGGGACTAAATCCTACGAGCAGTACTTC. It yields the protein CASSHGTKSYEQYF.

The V and J genes are TRBV30 and TRBJ1-5; possible D gene TRBD1, 6 bases. Germline-derived CDR1 and CDR2 are GTSNPN and SVGIG (reference sequence). With 2 bases removed from V and 2 bases from J, the gap between germline ends came to 13 bases. The CDR3 totals 15 residues. The CDR3 reads CAWSKGGGGNQPQHF. The CDR3 DNA reads TGTGCCTGGAGTAAGGGGGGGGGTGGCAATCAGCCCCAGCATTTT.

The J gene is TRBJ2-7, the V gene TRBV5-1; 11 positions agree with TRBD1. The CDR3 extends over 16 amino acids. The trim removed 3 bases at V and 2 bases at J, leaving 7 bases unmatched. Germline values: CDR1 SGHRS, CDR2 YFSETQ. The CDR3 reads CASSSPGQGVTYEQYF. CDR3 nucleotides: TGCGCCAGCAGCTCACCGGGACAGGGGGTTACCTACGAGCAGTACTTC. Full variable domain (missing parts from reference TRBV5-1 and TRBJ2-7): KAGVTQTPRYLIKTRGQQVTLSCSPISGHRSVSWYQQTPGQGLQFLFEYFSETQRNKGNFPGRFSGRQFSNSRSEMNVSTLELGDSALYLCASSSPGQGVTYEQYFGPGTRLTVT.

This clone was found a few times. This sequence joins TRBV7-6 and TRBJ2-7, with 14 nucleotides matching TRBD2. The V gene end was trimmed by 5 bases and the J gene end by 3 bases; junction bases not matched to a gene: 3. CDR1 and CDR2 (germline): SGHVS, FNYEAQ. This CDR3 region has 15 residues. The CDR3 loop reads CASSPGLAGGYEQYF. In nucleotides, the CDR3 is TGTGCCAGCAGCCCAGGACTAGCGGGGGGCTACGAGCAGTACTTC.

The chain employs TRBV4-2 and TRBJ1-2, with TRBD1 matching over 7 bases. After removal of 0 bases from V and 3 bases from J, the junction contained 4 bases not matched to a gene. The germline V gene has CDR1 LGHNA and CDR2 YNFKEQ. CDR3 length equals 15 residues. In DNA form, the CDR3 reads TGTGCCAGCAGCCAAGAAGGGGGCGCCCACTATGGCTACACCTTC. Translated: CASSQEGGAHYGYTF.